Listed below are T cell receptor beta chains from one sample, sequenced in a study of control samples from healthy donors and cancer patients. Here immunoSEQ multiplex PCR was the method, and the copy in TCRdb shows in-frame clones only, minus some. The sample has 80,000 to 100,000 clones, roughly 90% seen once. What was sequenced was blood. Receptors originate from a human donor in good health. The donor label of this sample is uncertain. The CDR3 runs from the conserved cysteine through the conserved F or W. A D gene is named only where the DNA matches it firmly. The size entry is marked missing in some rows and otherwise reads once, few, many or a size class.

>.|TRBV12-3/TRBV12-4|.|TRBJ1-3
CASSHGGNTIYF
TGTGCCAGCAGCCATGGTGGAAACACCATATATTTT
>.|TRBV18|.|TRBJ1-1
CASSPDMNTEAFF
TGTGCCAGCTCACCGGACATGAACACTGAAGCTTTCTTT
>.|TRBV5-4|.|TRBJ1-5
CASSLAGSNQPQHF
TGTGCCAGCAGCTTAGCAGGCAGCAATCAGCCCCAGCATTTT
>.|TRBV24-1|.|TRBJ1-1
CATSDLRDTEAFF
TGTGCCACCAGTGATTTAAGGGACACTGAAGCTTTCTTT
>.|TRBV9|.|TRBJ2-7
CASSPESRLGGYEQYF
TGTGCCAGCAGCCCCGAGAGCAGGCTTGGGGGCTACGAGCAGTACTTC
>.|TRBV5-5|.|TRBJ1-3
CASSPDLNSGNTIYF
TGTGCCAGCAGCCCGGACCTTAACTCTGGAAACACCATATATTTT
>TRBD1|TRBV7-6|.|TRBJ2-2
CASSTPGQGTAGELFF
TGTGCCAGCTCGACCCCGGGACAGGGAACCGCCGGGGAGCTGTTTTTT
>TRBD1|TRBV4-1|.|TRBJ2-3
CASSQDPLGGRGQADTQYF
TGCGCCAGCAGCCAAGACCCCCTTGGGGGCAGGGGGCAGGCAGATACGCAGTATTTT
>.|TRBV12-3/TRBV12-4|.|TRBJ2-5
CASSFRALETQYF
TGTGCCAGCAGTTTTCGGGCACTAGAGACCCAGTACTTC
>.|TRBV12-3/TRBV12-4|.|TRBJ2-5
CASSFAASETQYF
TGTGCCAGCAGTTTCGCAGCGTCAGAGACCCAGTACTTC
>.|TRBV12-5|.|TRBJ1-1
CASGGERGRTEAFF
TGTGCTAGTGGTGGGGAGAGGGGACGCACTGAAGCTTTCTTT
>.|TRBV27|.|TRBJ1-1
CASSFRGQHTEAFF
TGTGCCAGCAGTTTCCGAGGACAGCACACTGAAGCTTTCTTT
>.|TRBV30|.|TRBJ1-1
CAWSVTLKADTLNTEAFF
TGTGCCTGGAGTGTAACTCTAAAGGCGGACACCTTGAACACTGAAGCTTTCTTT
>.|TRBV2|once|TRBJ1-5
CASSAVENNQPQHF
TGTGCCAGCAGTGCGGTGGAGAACAATCAGCCCCAGCATTTT
>TRBD1|TRBV2|few|TRBJ1-1
CASIKDRRTEAFF
TGTGCCAGCATTAAGGACAGGCGGACTGAAGCTTTCTTT
>.|TRBV27|.|TRBJ1-6
CASSLSGTTLNSPLHF
TGTGCCAGCAGTTTGTCCGGGACAACCTTAAATTCACCCCTCCACTTT
>.|TRBV19|.|TRBJ1-3
CASSIGRGGGNTIYF
TGTGCCAGTAGTATCGGCAGGGGAGGTGGAAACACCATATATTTT
>TRBD2|TRBV6-1|once|TRBJ2-7
CASSEDLAGGMYEQYF
TGTGCCAGCAGTGAGGATCTAGCGGGGGGGATGTACGAGCAGTACTTC
>.|TRBV5-1|.|TRBJ2-5
CASSSGGRKQETQYF
TGCGCCAGCAGCTCGGGTGGGCGGAAGCAAGAGACCCAGTACTTC
>.|TRBV7-3|.|TRBJ2-1
CASSLTGFYNEQFF
TGTGCCAGCAGCTTAACAGGATTCTACAATGAGCAGTTCTTC
>.|TRBV7-9|.|TRBJ2-3
CASSLAKVGKDTQYF
TGTGCCAGCAGCTTAGCAAAGGTCGGGAAAGATACGCAGTATTTT
>.|TRBV6-5|.|TRBJ1-2
CASTRGASDYGYTF
TGTGCCAGCACAAGGGGCGCATCTGACTATGGCTACACCTTC
>.|TRBV24-1|.|TRBJ1-3
CATSDRHSGTIYF
TGTGCCACCAGTGACCGACACTCAGGCACCATATATTTT
>TRBD1|TRBV3-1/TRBV3-2|.|TRBJ1-6
CASSQLQGANSPLHF
TGTGCCAGCAGCCAATTACAGGGGGCGAATTCACCCCTCCACTTT
>.|TRBV3-1/TRBV3-2|.|TRBJ2-7
CASSQGSVGAYEQYF
TGTGCCAGCAGCCAAGGGTCGGTCGGCGCCTACGAGCAGTACTTC
>.|TRBV7-9|.|TRBJ2-1
CASSFPQGLLNEQFF
TGTGCCAGCAGCTTTCCTCAGGGTTTACTCAATGAGCAGTTCTTC
>TRBD1|TRBV25-1|.|TRBJ1-1
CASNPLDRVNTEAFF
TGTGCCAGCAATCCACTCGACAGGGTGAACACTGAAGCTTTCTTT
>.|TRBV6-6|.|TRBJ1-1
CASSPPMKNTEAFF
TGTGCCAGCAGTCCCCCGATGAAGAACACTGAAGCTTTCTTT
>.|TRBV29-1|.|TRBJ1-1
CSVPWGTAEAFF
TGCAGCGTCCCATGGGGGACTGCTGAAGCTTTCTTT
>TRBD2|TRBV6-6|.|TRBJ2-1
CASSKRGATYNEQFF
TGTGCCAGCAGCAAGCGGGGGGCCACCTACAATGAGCAGTTCTTC
>TRBD2|TRBV11-2|.|TRBJ2-1
CASSLMLGGIGVGQFF
TGTGCCAGCAGCTTAATGTTGGGGGGGATTGGTGTTGGGCAGTTCTTC
>.|TRBV24-1|.|TRBJ1-3
CATSDPGQGNTIYF
TGTGCCACCAGTGATCCGGGTCAGGGAAACACCATATATTTT
>.|TRBV19|.|TRBJ1-1
CASSIVAGNTEAFF
TGTGCCAGTAGTATTGTTGCGGGGAACACTGAAGCTTTCTTT
>.|TRBV27|.|TRBJ1-6
CASSFEGTYNSPLHF
TGTGCCAGCAGTTTCGAGGGCACCTATAATTCACCCCTCCACTTT
>TRBD1|TRBV4-2|once|TRBJ2-4
CASSQEGQANIQYF
TGTGCCAGCAGCCAAGAGGGACAGGCTAACATTCAGTACTTC
>.|TRBV7-2|.|TRBJ2-1
CASSPSPGKTEQFF
TGTGCCAGCAGCCCATCCCCCGGGAAGACTGAGCAGTTCTTC
>.|TRBV28|.|TRBJ1-2
CASSLWAYGYTF
TGTGCCAGCAGTTTATGGGCCTATGGCTACACCTTC